The 30 T cell receptor beta chains below come from one sample, sequenced in a study of cytomegalovirus exposure and HLA in healthy donors. This PCR relied on a set of 60 Vbeta primers and 13 Jbeta primers. Measured with immunoSEQ multiplex PCR; TCRdb has only the in-frame clones, and not every one. The table shows over 110,000 clones, with around 82% occurring only once. The sequenced material came from PBMCs. The receptors were sampled from a woman aged 40 to 50 in good health and CMV-seropositive.

The rearrangement links TRBV7-8 to TRBJ2-7; 14 positions match TRBD2. V shed 4 bases and J 2 bases; nucleotides not matched to a gene: 10. The CDR3 length is 18 residues. Germline-derived CDR1 and CDR2 are SGHVS and FQNEAQ. Here the CDR3 DNA reads TGTGCCAGCAGCTCGATGCGGACTAGCGGGAGGAGGGCCTACGAGCAGTACTTC. Residues: CASSSMRTSGRRAYEQYF.

The chain is built from TRBV28 and TRBJ2-2; D gene uncertain. CDR1 and CDR2 (germline): MDHEN, SYDVKM. Between the trimmed V and J ends, which lost 6 bases and 5 bases, there was a span of 7 bases. The CDR3 is 12 residues long. CDR3 sequence: CASSLLTGELFF. DNA for the CDR3: TGTGCCAGCAGCCTCCTGACCGGGGAGCTGTTTTTT.

Only one count was recorded for this clone. The chain has TRBV6-5 and TRBJ2-1; D remains ambiguous. Trimming cost V 0 bases and J 7 bases, with 7 bases left between them. Germline V gene sequence: CDR1 MNHEY, CDR2 SVGAGI. The CDR3 totals 13 residues. The CDR3 loop is CASSYSESNEQFF. DNA for the CDR3: TGTGCCAGCAGTTACTCGGAGTCGAATGAGCAGTTCTTC.

The chain links TRBV2 to TRBJ2-1; no clear D gene. Trimming left V 4 bases short and J 5 bases short, with 6 bases between. The CDR3 sequence is 12 residues long. Germline assignment: CDR1 SNHLY and CDR2 FYNNEI. The CDR3 here is CASSAGDNEQFF. The DNA for the CDR3 is TGTGCCAGCAGTGCAGGTGACAATGAGCAGTTCTTC.

The rearrangement uses TRBV5-1 and TRBJ2-3; TRBD1 might be the D (5 bases). The length of the CDR3 is 14 residues. V lost 4 bases and J lost 4, with 13 bases in between. The germline V gene has CDR1 SGHRS and CDR2 YFSETQ. This CDR3 reads CASSVERGADTQYF. The DNA of the CDR3 is TGCGCCAGCAGCGTGGAAAGGGGTGCAGATACGCAGTATTTT.

This sequence joins TRBV7-9 and TRBJ2-5, with D possibly matching TRBD1 (5 bases). Germline-derived CDR1 and CDR2 are SEHNR and FQNEAQ (reference sequence). The CDR3 loop spans 13 amino acids. V gave up 7 bases and J gave up 1 base, with 10 bases separating them. CDR3 nucleotides: TGTGCCAGCAACCTTGACAGCCAAGAGACCCAGTACTTC. It is translated as CASNLDSQETQYF. Filled out from reference TRBV7-9 and TRBJ2-5, the complete variable domain reads DTGVSQNPRHKITKRGQNVTFRCDPISEHNRLYWYRQTLGQGPEFLTYFQNEAQLEKSRLLSDRFSAERPKGSFSTLEIQRTEQGDSAMYLCASNLDSQETQYFGPGTRLLVL.

The chain combines TRBV6-1 with TRBJ1-4; 7 positions match TRBD1. This CDR3 region has 14 residues. Germline CDR1 reads MNHNS; CDR2 reads SASEGT. V lost 5 bases to trimming and J lost 4 bases; unmatched junction nucleotides: 4. In DNA, the CDR3 is TGTGCCAGCAGTACGGGACAGTTTAATGAAAAACTGTTTTTT. It specifies CASSTGQFNEKLFF.

This clone was seen a handful of times. The gene calls are TRBV27 and TRBJ2-3, with TRBD2 identical over 10 bases. This CDR3 contains 16 residues. Germline V CDR1 and CDR2: MNHEY, SMNVEV (reference sequence). Trimming took 5 bases from V and 6 from J; bases not matched to a gene: 11. The CDR3 loop is CASSPLSGRARDTQYF. The CDR3 bases are TGTGCCAGCAGTCCATTAAGCGGGAGGGCCAGGGATACGCAGTATTTT.

The rearrangement links TRBV18 to TRBJ2-3, with D unresolved. V gave up 3 bases and J gave up 5 bases, with 9 bases separating them. The germline V gene has CDR1 KGHSH and CDR2 LQKENI. CDR3 length: 13 amino acids. The CDR3 protein is CASSPPLEDTQYF. CDR3 DNA: TGTGCCAGCTCACCGCCCTTAGAAGATACGCAGTATTTT.

The chain links TRBV6-5 to TRBJ1-2; D may be TRBD1 (6 bases). CDR1 and CDR2 from the germline V gene are MNHEY and SVGAGI. Deletions cut 4 bases from V and 0 bases from J, with 9 bases between. The CDR3 covers 14 residues. This CDR3 reads CASSSRGANYGYTF. The CDR3 DNA reads as TGTGCCAGCAGTTCCAGGGGAGCTAACTATGGCTACACCTTC.

The chain links TRBV5-1 to TRBJ1-3; D gene ambiguous. The V end lost 0 bases, the J end lost 2 bases, and 12 bases lay between the germline ends. Germline-derived CDR1 and CDR2 are SGHRS and YFSETQ. CDR3 size: 16 residues. The CDR3 loop is CASSLGVIGAGNTIYF. The CDR3 DNA follows: TGCGCCAGCAGCTTGGGTGTGATCGGGGCTGGAAACACCATATATTTT.

This clone was observed a single time. The CDR3 sequence is CASSSIGTGANYGYTF. CDR3 coding DNA: TGTGCCAGCAGCTCTATTGGGACAGGGGCTAACTATGGCTACACCTTC. The J gene is TRBJ1-2, the V gene TRBV5-6, with TRBD1 matching 10 bases. CDR1 and CDR2 from the germline V gene are SGHDT and YYEEEE. Trimming took 3 bases from V and 0 from J; bases not matched to a gene: 5. CDR3 length: 16 amino acids. The entire variable domain, with the rest obtained from reference TRBV5-6 and TRBJ1-2, is as follows: DAGVTQSPTHLIKTRGQQVTLRCSPKSGHDTVSWYQQALGQGPQFIFQYYEEEERQRGNFPDRFSGHQFPNYSSELNVNALLLGDSALYLCASSSIGTGANYGYTFGSGTRLTVV.

The CDR3 DNA sequence: TGTGCCAGCAGCTACACTAACGGCATTCAGTACTTC. Amino acids: CASSYTNGIQYF. The V call is TRBV5-5, the J call TRBJ2-4; no definite D call. Trimming pared 3 bases from V and 9 bases from J, leaving 10 bases between. The length of the CDR3 is 12 residues. The germline V gene has CDR1 SGHKS and CDR2 YYEKEE (reference sequence).

V usage is TRBV10-3 and J usage is TRBJ2-5; 7 positions agree with TRBD1. The CDR3 consists of 16 residues. V lost 3 bases, J lost 1 base, and 8 bases stayed unmatched. CDR1 and CDR2 (germline): ENHRY, SYGVKD. CDR3 in DNA: TGTGCCATCAGTGACCCGCCGCGACAGGGCCAAGAGACCCAGTACTTC. Protein: CAISDPPRQGQETQYF.

Only one count was recorded for this clone. The CDR3 reads CASSSIGPGQETQYF. For the CDR3, the DNA is TGCGCCAGCAGCTCGATCGGTCCCGGCCAAGAGACCCAGTACTTC. The chain has TRBV5-1 and TRBJ2-5; no clear D gene. The CDR3 is 15 residues long. From germline, CDR1 is SGHRS and CDR2 YFSETQ. Trimming stripped 3 bases from V and 1 base from J, with 13 bases between.

This chain joins TRBV28 and TRBJ2-7; 8 bases agree with TRBD1. After removal of 4 bases from V and 2 bases from J, the junction contained 7 bases not matched to a gene. The CDR3 covers 15 residues. Germline V CDR1 and CDR2: MDHEN, SYDVKM. The chain's CDR3 is CASSSPQGATYEQYF. As DNA, the CDR3 is TGTGCCAGCAGTTCCCCCCAGGGGGCAACCTACGAGCAGTACTTC.

This clone was observed a few times. This chain connects TRBV5-1 to TRBJ1-4; D unresolved. The CDR3 length is 13 residues. Germline CDR1 is SGHRS and CDR2 is YFSETQ. Between the trimmed V and J ends, which lost 5 bases and 7 bases, there was a span of 12 bases. CDR3 sequence reads: CASRGITGEKLFF. The CDR3 region has the DNA TGCGCCAGCAGAGGCATAACGGGTGAAAAACTGTTTTTT.

The chain joins TRBV5-1 to TRBJ1-1; TRBD1 might be the D (6 bases). This CDR3 spans 13 amino acids. Germline values: CDR1 SGHRS, CDR2 YFSETQ. V lost 8 bases, J lost 5 bases, and 16 bases lay in between. CDR3 sequence: CASYPTGTTEAFF. CDR3 in DNA: TGCGCCAGTTACCCCACAGGGACGACTGAAGCTTTCTTT.

In DNA form, the CDR3 reads TGTGCCAGCAGCTTTGGGGGGACAGGGGGATACGAGCAGTACTTC. It encodes CASSFGGTGGYEQYF. This chain uses TRBV5-4 with TRBJ2-7; TRBD1 agrees at 11 bases. The V gene end was trimmed by 2 bases and the J gene end by 4 bases; junction bases not matched to a gene: 5. The V gene's germline CDR1 is SGHNT and CDR2 YYREEE (reference sequence). This CDR3 is built from 15 residues.

This chain connects TRBV27 to TRBJ1-5; D unresolved. This CDR3 is 17 amino acids long. V dropped 2 bases and J dropped 0 bases, with 14 bases sitting between them. Germline loops: CDR1 MNHEY, CDR2 SMNVEV (reference sequence). The CDR3 sequence is CASSLDSSKYSNQPQHF. CDR3 DNA: TGTGCCAGCAGTTTAGATAGTTCCAAATATAGCAATCAGCCCCAGCATTTT.

This chain links TRBV5-4 with TRBJ1-4; TRBD1 is a possible D gene (6 bases). The V end was cut by 0 bases, the J end by 7 bases, with 10 bases between. Germline V gives CDR1 SGHNT, CDR2 YYREEE (reference sequence). The CDR3 sequence is 14 residues long. Here the CDR3 reads CASSLAGDGEKLFF. The CDR3 DNA sequence: TGTGCCAGCAGCTTGGCAGGGGACGGTGAAAAACTGTTTTTT.

The genes are TRBV4-1 and TRBJ2-7; D is possibly TRBD2 (6 bases). The germline gives CDR1 MGHRA, CDR2 YSYEKL. CDR3 length: 14 amino acids. The V end lost 4 bases, the J end lost 3 bases, and 13 bases lay between the germline ends. The CDR3 is CASSPGTSHYEQYF. CDR3 nucleotide sequence: TGCGCCAGCAGCCCTGGGACTTCCCACTACGAGCAGTACTTC.

The chain combines TRBV6-1 with TRBJ2-7, with 12 bases identical to TRBD2. This CDR3 comprises 15 residues. V lost 6 bases and J lost 5; bases outside the gene matches: 8. Looked up from germline, CDR1 is MNHNS and CDR2 is SASEGT. Here the CDR3 reads CASRRAGLAGHEQYF. The CDR3 DNA reads TGTGCCAGCAGGAGGGCGGGACTAGCGGGCCACGAGCAGTACTTC.

The chain joins TRBV5-1 to TRBJ2-5; D is undetermined. V lost 0 bases and J 1 base, leaving 7 bases between the germline ends. Germline CDR1 reads SGHRS; CDR2 reads YFSETQ. The CDR3 runs 14 residues. The DNA for the CDR3 is TGCGCCAGCAGCTTGGGAACAGCCCAAGAGACCCAGTACTTC. The encoded protein is CASSLGTAQETQYF.

The chain joins TRBV4-2 to TRBJ2-7; 7 bases are a match to TRBD1. Germline V lookup: CDR1 LGHNA, CDR2 YNFKEQ. This CDR3 region has 15 residues. The V and J ends lost 3 bases and 4 bases, in that order; junction bases with no gene match: 9. CDR3 sequence reads: CASSHLPGQQYEQYF. CDR3 DNA sequence: TGTGCCAGCAGCCACTTGCCGGGACAGCAATACGAGCAGTACTTC.

The chain joins TRBV28 to TRBJ1-2; TRBD1 is a possible D gene (6 bases). Between the trimmed V and J ends, which lost 1 base and 5 bases, there was a span of 20 bases. Germline loops: CDR1 MDHEN, CDR2 SYDVKM. The CDR3 covers 17 residues. The CDR3 DNA follows: TGTGCCAGCAGTTTATCCAGGGGAGCGACGGACCGGTATGGCTACACCTTC. Translating it yields CASSLSRGATDRYGYTF.

The chain combines TRBV5-6 with TRBJ1-4; D gene uncertain. V lost 3 bases and J 5 bases, leaving 2 bases between the germline ends. This CDR3 comprises 11 residues. CDR1 and CDR2 (germline): SGHDT, YYEEEE. The CDR3 nucleotides read TGTGCCAGCAGCTCAAATGAAAAACTGTTTTTT. This codes for CASSSNEKLFF. The variable domain in full, with the rest retrieved from reference TRBV5-6 and TRBJ1-4, is DAGVTQSPTHLIKTRGQQVTLRCSPKSGHDTVSWYQQALGQGPQFIFQYYEEEERQRGNFPDRFSGHQFPNYSSELNVNALLLGDSALYLCASSSNEKLFFGSGTQLSVL.

The chain links TRBV6-1 to TRBJ1-1; 7 bases align to TRBD1. The CDR3 runs to 15 residues. Germline values: CDR1 MNHNS, CDR2 SASEGT. V trimming: 0 bases; J trimming: 1 base; junction bases outside the gene matches: 2. The CDR3 sequence is CASSEAGQPNTEAFF. The CDR3 DNA sequence: TGTGCCAGCAGTGAAGCGGGACAGCCGAACACTGAAGCTTTCTTT.

This clone was found many times. The V gene is TRBV7-6, the J gene TRBJ2-7; 7 bases match TRBD2. The CDR3 has 12 amino acids. V dropped 0 bases and J dropped 9; count of bases not matched to a gene: 2. Germline V CDR1 and CDR2: SGHVS, FNYEAQ. The CDR3 DNA is TGTGCCAGCAGCTTAGCGGGAGGGTCGCAGTACTTC. It encodes CASSLAGGSQYF.

The chain combines TRBV7-8 with TRBJ2-7; perhaps TRBD1 as D (5 bases). V was trimmed by 1 base and J by 1 base, leaving 14 bases between them. This CDR3 is built from 16 residues. Germline CDR1 is SGHVS and CDR2 is FQNEAQ. The CDR3 DNA reads as TGTGCCAGCAGCTTAGGTGGTGCAGGGCTATCCTACGAGCAGTACTTC. Protein sequence: CASSLGGAGLSYEQYF.